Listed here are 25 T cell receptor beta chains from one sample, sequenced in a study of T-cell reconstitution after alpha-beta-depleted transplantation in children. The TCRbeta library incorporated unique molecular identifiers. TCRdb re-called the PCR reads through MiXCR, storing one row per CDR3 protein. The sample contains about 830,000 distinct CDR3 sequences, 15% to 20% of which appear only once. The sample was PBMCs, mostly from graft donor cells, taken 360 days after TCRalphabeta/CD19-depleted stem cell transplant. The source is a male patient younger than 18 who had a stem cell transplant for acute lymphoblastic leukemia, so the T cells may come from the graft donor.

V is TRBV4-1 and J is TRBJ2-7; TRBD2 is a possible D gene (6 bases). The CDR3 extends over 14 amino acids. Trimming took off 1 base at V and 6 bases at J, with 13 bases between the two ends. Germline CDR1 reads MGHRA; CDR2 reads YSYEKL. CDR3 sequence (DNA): TGCGCCAGCAGCCAAGGGTGGAGGGACGGCGAGCAGTACTTC. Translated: CASSQGWRDGEQYF.

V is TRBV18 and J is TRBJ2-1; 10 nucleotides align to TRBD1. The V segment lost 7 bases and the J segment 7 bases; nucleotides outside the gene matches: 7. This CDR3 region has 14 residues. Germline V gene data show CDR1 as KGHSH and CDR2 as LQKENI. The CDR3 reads CASFRDRGKNEQFF. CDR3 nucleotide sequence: TGTGCCAGCTTCCGGGACAGGGGTAAGAATGAGCAGTTCTTC.

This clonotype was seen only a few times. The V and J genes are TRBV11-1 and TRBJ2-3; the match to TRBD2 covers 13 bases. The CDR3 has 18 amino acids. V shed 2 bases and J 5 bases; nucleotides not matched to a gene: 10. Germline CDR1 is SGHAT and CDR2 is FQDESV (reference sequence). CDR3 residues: CASSLRTGLAGVKDTQYF. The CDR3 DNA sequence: TGTGCCAGCAGCTTACGTACAGGACTAGCGGGAGTCAAAGATACGCAGTATTTT.

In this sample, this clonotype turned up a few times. CDR3 bases: TGTGCCAGCACGAACCCACCCTCTGAAAAACTGTTTTTT. Its translation is CASTNPPSEKLFF. V usage is TRBV12-3 or TRBV12-4 and J usage is TRBJ1-4; D unclear. The CDR3 totals 13 residues. Trimming took off 7 bases at V and 7 bases at J, with 13 bases between the two ends.

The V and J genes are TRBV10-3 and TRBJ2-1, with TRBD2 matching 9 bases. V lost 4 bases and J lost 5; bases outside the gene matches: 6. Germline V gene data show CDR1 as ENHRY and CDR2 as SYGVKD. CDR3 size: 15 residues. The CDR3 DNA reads TGTGCCATCAGTGGGCTAGCGGGGTCCAACAATGAGCAGTTCTTC. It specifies CAISGLAGSNNEQFF.

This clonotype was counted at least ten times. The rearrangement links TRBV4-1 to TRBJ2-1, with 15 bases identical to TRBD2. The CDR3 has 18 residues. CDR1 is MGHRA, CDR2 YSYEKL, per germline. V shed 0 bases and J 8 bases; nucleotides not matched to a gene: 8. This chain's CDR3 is CASSQEPPGLAGGDEQFF. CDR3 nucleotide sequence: TGCGCCAGCAGCCAAGAGCCCCCTGGACTAGCGGGAGGGGATGAGCAGTTCTTC.

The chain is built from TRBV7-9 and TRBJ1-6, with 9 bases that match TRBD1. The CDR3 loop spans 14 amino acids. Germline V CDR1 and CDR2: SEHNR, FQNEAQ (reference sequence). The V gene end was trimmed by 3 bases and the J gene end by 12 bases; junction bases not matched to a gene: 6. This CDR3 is CASSFGTGTLPLHF. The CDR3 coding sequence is TGTGCCAGCAGCTTCGGGACAGGGACGTTACCCCTCCACTTT.

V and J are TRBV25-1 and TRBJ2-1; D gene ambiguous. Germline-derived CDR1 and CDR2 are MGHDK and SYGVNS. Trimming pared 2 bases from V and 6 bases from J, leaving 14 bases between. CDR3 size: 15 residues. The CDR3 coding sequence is TGTGCCAGCAGTGAAAGGATGACCTTCCCCAATGAGCAGTTCTTC. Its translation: CASSERMTFPNEQFF.

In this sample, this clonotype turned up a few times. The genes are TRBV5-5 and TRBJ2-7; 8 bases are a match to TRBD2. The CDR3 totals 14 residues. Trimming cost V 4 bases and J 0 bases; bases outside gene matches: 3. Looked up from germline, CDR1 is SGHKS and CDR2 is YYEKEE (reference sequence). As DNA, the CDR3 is TGTGCCAGCAGCGAACTAGCGGTCTCCTACGAGCAGTACTTC. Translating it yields CASSELAVSYEQYF.

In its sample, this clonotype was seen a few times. DNA for the CDR3: TGTGCCAGCAGTTACTCTGCAGGAGCCTACGAGCAGTACTTC. Amino acids: CASSYSAGAYEQYF. This chain links TRBV6-5 with TRBJ2-7; D not certain. Between the trimmed V and J ends, which lost 0 bases and 2 bases, there was a span of 8 bases. This CDR3 region has 14 residues. Germline V gene sequence: CDR1 MNHEY, CDR2 SVGAGI.

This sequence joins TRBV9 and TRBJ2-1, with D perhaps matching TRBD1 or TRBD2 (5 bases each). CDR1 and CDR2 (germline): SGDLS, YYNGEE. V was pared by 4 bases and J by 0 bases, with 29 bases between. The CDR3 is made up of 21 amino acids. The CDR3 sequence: CASSFNPTGFALGGSYNEQFF. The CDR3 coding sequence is TGTGCCAGCAGCTTCAATCCCACAGGCTTTGCCCTTGGGGGCTCCTACAATGAGCAGTTCTTC.

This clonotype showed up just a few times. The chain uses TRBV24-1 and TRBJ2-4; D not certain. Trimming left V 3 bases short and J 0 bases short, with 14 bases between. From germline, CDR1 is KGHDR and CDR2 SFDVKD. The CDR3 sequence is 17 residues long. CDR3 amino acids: CATSDQVGCLAKNIQYF. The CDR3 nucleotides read TGTGCCACCAGTGATCAGGTAGGATGCTTAGCCAAAAACATTCAGTACTTC.

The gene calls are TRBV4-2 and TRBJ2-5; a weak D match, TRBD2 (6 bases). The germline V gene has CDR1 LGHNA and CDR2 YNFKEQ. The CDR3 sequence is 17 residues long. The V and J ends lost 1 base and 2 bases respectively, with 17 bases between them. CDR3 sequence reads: CASSQGGSGLLQETQYF. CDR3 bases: TGTGCCAGCAGCCAAGGGGGTTCGGGACTCCTTCAAGAGACCCAGTACTTC.

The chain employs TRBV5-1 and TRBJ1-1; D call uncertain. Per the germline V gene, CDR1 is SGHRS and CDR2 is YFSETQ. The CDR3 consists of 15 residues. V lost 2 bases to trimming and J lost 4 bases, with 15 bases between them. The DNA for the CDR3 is TGCGCCAGCAGCTTAGGTTCCGGGCCCCTCACTGAAGCTTTCTTT. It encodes CASSLGSGPLTEAFF.

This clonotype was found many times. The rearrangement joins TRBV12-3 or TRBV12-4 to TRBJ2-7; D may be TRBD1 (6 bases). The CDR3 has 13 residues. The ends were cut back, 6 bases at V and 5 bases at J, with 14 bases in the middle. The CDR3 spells CASRPTGSHEQYF. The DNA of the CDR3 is TGTGCCAGCAGGCCTACAGGGTCCCACGAGCAGTACTTC.

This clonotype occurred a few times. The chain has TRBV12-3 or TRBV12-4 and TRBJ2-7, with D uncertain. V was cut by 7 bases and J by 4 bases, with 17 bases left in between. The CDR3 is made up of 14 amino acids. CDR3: CASTSDGVGYEQYF. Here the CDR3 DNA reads TGTGCCAGCACCTCGGATGGGGTTGGGTACGAGCAGTACTTC.

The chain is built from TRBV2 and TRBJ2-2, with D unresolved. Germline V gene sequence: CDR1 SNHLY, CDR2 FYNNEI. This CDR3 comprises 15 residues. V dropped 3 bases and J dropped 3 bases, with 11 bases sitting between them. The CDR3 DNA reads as TGTGCCAGCAGTGATCGGAGAGAACACACCGGGGAGCTGTTTTTT. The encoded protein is CASSDRREHTGELFF.

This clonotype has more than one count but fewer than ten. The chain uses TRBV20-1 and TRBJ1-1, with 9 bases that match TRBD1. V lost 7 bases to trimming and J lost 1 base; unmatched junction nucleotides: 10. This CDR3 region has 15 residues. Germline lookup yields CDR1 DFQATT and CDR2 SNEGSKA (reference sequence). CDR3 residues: CSVKPGQGTNTEAFF. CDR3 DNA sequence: TGCAGTGTCAAGCCGGGACAGGGAACGAACACTGAAGCTTTCTTT.

The CDR3 DNA is TGTGCCAGCAGCCAACGGGAGCTGAGGACGGATGAGCAGTTCTTC. It translates to CASSQRELRTDEQFF. The rearrangement joins TRBV4-2 to TRBJ2-1; weak D call: TRBD2 (6 bases). Per the germline V gene, CDR1 is LGHNA and CDR2 is YNFKEQ. The CDR3 is made up of 15 amino acids. The germline V and J ends were trimmed by 2 bases and 8 bases, with 16 bases remaining between them.

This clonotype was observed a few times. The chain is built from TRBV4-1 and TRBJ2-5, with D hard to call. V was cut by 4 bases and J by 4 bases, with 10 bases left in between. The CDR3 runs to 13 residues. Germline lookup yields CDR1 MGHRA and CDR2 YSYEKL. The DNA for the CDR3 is TGCGCCAGCAGCCGCTTGCCCCGAGAGACCCAGTACTTC. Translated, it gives CASSRLPRETQYF.

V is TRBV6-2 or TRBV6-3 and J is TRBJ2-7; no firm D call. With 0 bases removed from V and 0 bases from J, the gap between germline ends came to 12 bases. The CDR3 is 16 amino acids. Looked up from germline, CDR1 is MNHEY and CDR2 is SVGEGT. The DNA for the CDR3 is TGTGCCAGCAGTTACTCTACCCTGATCCCCTCCTACGAGCAGTACTTC. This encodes CASSYSTLIPSYEQYF.

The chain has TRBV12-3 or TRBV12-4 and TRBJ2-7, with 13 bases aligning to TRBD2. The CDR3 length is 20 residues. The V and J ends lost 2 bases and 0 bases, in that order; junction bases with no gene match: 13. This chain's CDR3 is CASSLKLRLAGGISSYEQYF. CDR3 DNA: TGTGCCAGCAGTTTAAAGTTGCGACTAGCGGGAGGAATAAGCTCCTACGAGCAGTACTTC.

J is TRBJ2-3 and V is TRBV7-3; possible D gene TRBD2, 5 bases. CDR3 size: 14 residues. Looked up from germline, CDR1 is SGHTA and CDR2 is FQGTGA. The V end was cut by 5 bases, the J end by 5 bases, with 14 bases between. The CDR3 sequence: CASSPGHAGDTQYF. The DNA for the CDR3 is TGTGCCAGCAGCCCCGGGCACGCGGGAGATACGCAGTATTTT. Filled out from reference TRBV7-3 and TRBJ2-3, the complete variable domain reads GAGVSQTPSNKVTEKGKYVELRCDPISGHTALYWYRQSLGQGPEFLIYFQGTGAADDSGLPNDRFFAVRPEGSVSTLKIQRTERGDSAVYLCASSPGHAGDTQYFGPGTRLTVL.

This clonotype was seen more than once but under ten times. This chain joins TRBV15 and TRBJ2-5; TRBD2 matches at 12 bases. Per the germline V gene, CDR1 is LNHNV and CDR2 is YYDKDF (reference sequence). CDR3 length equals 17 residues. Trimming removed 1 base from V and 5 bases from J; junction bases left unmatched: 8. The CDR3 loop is CATSRGRLAGADETQYF. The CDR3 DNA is TGTGCCACCAGCAGAGGAAGACTAGCGGGAGCGGATGAGACCCAGTACTTC.

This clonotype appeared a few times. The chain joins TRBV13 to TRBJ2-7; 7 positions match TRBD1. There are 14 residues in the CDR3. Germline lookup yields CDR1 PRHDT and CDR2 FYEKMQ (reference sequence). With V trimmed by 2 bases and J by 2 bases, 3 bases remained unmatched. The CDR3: CASSLQDRPYEQYF. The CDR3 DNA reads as TGTGCCAGCAGCTTACAGGACAGGCCCTACGAGCAGTACTTC.